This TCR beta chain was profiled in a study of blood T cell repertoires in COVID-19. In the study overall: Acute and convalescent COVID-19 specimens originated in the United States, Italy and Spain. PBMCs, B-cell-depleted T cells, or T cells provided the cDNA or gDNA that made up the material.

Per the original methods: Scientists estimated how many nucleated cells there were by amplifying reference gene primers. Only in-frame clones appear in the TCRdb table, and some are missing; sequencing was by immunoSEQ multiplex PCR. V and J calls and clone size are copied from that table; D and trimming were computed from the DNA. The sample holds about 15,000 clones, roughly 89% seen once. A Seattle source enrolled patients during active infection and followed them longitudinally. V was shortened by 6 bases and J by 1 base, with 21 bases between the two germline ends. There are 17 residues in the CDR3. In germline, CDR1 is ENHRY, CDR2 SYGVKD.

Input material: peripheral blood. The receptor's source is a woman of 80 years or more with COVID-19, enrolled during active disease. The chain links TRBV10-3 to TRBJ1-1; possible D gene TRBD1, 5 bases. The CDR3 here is CAIRENRGRVENTEAFF. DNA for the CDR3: TGTGCCATCAGAGAGAATCGTGGCAGGGTGGAGAACACTGAAGCTTTCTTT.